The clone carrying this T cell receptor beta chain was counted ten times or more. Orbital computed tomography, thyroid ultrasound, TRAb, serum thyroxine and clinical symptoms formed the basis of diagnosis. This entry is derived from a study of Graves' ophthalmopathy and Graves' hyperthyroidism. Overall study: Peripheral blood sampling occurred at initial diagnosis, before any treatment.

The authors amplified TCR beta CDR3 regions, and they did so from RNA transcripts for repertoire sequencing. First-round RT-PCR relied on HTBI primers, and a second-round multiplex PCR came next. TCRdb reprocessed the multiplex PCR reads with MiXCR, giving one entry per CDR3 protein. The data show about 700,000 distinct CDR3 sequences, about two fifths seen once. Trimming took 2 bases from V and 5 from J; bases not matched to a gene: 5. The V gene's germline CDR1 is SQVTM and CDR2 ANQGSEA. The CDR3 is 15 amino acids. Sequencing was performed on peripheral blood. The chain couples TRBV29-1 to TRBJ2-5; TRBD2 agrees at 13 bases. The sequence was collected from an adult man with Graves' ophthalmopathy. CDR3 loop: CSVELGLAGAETQYF. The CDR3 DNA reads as TGCAGCGTTGAACTCGGACTAGCGGGAGCTGAGACCCAGTACTTC.